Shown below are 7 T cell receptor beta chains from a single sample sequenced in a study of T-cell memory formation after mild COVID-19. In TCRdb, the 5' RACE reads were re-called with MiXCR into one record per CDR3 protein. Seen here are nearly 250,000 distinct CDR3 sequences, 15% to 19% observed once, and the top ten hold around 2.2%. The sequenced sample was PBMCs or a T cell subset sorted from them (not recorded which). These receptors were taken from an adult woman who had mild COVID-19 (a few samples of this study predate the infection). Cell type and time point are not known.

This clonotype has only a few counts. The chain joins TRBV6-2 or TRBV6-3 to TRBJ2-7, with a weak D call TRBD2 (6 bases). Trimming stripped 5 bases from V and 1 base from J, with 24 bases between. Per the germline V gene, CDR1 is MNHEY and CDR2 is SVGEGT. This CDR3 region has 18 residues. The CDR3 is CASSGVKRSMEGSYEQYF. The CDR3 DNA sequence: TGTGCCAGCAGTGGGGTGAAGCGGTCTATGGAGGGGTCCTACGAGCAGTACTTC.

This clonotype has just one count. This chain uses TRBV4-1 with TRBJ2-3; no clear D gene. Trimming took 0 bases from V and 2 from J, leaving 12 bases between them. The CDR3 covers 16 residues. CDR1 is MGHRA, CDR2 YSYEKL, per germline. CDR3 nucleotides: TGCGCCAGCAGCCAAGAGGGCTATCCTTCCACAGATACGCAGTATTTT. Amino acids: CASSQEGYPSTDTQYF.

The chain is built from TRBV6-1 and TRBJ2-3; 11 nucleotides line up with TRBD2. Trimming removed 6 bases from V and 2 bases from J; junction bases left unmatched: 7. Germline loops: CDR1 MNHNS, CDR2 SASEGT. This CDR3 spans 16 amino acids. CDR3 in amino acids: CASRARLAGPTDTQYF. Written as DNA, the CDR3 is TGTGCCAGCAGGGCCCGACTAGCGGGGCCCACAGATACGCAGTATTTT.

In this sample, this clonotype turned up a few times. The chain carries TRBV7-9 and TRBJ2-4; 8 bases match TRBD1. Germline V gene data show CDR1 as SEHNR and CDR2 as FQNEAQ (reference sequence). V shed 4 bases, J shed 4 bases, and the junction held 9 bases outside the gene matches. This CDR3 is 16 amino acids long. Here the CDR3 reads CASSSTVGQVKNIQYF. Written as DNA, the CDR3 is TGTGCCAGCAGCTCCACCGTGGGACAGGTGAAAAACATTCAGTACTTC. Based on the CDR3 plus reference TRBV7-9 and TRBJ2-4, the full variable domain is DTGVSQNPRHKITKRGQNVTFRCDPISEHNRLYWYRQTLGQGPEFLTYFQNEAQLEKSRLLSDRFSAERPKGSFSTLEIQRTEQGDSAMYLCASSSTVGQVKNIQYFGAGTRLSVL.

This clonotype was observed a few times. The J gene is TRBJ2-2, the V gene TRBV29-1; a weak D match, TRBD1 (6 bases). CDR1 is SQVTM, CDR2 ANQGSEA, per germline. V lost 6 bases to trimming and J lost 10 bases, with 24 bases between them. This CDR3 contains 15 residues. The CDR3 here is CSVPRSDSPATELFF. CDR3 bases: TGCAGCGTCCCTCGATCGGACAGTCCCGCGACGGAGCTGTTTTTT.

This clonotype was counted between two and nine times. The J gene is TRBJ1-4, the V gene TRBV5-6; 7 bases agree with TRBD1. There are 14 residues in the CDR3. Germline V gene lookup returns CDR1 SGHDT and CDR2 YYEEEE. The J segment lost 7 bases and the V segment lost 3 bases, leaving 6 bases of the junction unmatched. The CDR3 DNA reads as TGTGCCAGCAGCTCTGACAGGGCGGGTGAAAAACTGTTTTTT. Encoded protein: CASSSDRAGEKLFF.

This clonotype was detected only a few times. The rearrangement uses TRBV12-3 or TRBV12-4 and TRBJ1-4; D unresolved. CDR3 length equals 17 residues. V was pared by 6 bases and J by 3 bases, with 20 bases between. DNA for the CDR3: TGTGCCAGCAGCGAGCGGACCGTGCTGCGTTCTAATGAAAAACTGTTTTTT. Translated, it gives CASSERTVLRSNEKLFF.